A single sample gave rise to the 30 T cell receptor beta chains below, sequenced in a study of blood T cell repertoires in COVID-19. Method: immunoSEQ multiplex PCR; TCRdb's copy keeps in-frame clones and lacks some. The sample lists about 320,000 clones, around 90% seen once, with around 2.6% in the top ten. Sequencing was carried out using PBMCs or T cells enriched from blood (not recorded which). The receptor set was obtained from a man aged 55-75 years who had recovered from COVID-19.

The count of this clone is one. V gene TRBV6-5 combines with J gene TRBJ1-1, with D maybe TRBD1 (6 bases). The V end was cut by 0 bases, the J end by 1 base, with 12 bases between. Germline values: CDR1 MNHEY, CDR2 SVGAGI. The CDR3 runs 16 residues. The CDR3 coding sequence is TGTGCCAGCAGTTACTCGAAAGCCAGGGGGAACACTGAAGCTTTCTTT. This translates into CASSYSKARGNTEAFF.

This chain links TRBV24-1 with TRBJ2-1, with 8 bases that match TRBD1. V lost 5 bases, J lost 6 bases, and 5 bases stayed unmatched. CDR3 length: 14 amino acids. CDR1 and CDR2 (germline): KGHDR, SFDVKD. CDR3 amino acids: CATSGTGGLNEQFF. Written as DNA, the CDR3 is TGTGCCACCAGTGGCACAGGGGGACTCAATGAGCAGTTCTTC.

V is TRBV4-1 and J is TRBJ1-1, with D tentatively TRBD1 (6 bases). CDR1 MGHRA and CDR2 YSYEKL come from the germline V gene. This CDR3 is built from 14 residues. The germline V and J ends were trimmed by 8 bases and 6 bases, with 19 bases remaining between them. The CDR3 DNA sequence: TGCGCCAGCCTTTCGAGCTCCAGGGGTGCTGAAGCTTTCTTT. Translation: CASLSSSRGAEAFF.

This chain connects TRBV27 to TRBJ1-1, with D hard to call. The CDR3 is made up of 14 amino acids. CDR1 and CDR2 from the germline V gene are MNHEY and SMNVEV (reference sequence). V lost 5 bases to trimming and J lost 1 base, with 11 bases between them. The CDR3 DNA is TGTGCCAGCAGTACGGGGTGGGGGAACACTGAAGCTTTCTTT. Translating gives CASSTGWGNTEAFF.

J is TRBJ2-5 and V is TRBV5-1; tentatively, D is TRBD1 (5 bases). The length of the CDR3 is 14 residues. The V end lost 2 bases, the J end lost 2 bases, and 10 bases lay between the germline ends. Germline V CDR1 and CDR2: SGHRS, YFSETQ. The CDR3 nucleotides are TGCGCCAGCAGCTTTGGGCAGGGACAAGAGACCCAGTACTTC. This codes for CASSFGQGQETQYF.

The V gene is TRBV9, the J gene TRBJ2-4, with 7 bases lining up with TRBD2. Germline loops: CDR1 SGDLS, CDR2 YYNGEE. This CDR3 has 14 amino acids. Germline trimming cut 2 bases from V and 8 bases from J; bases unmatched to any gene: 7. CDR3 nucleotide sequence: TGTGCCAGCAGCGTCGGGGGGACCAGTGACATTCAGTACTTC. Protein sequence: CASSVGGTSDIQYF.

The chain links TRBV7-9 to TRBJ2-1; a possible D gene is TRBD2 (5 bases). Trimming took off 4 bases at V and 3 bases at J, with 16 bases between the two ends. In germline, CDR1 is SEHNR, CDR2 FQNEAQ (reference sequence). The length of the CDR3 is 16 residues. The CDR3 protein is CASSYPVDRDYNEQFF. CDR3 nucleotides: TGTGCCAGCAGCTACCCCGTTGACCGGGACTACAATGAGCAGTTCTTC.

The CDR3 sequence is CASSSGWEQYF. CDR3 nucleotide sequence: TGTGCCAGCAGTTCGGGGTGGGAGCAGTACTTC. The genes are TRBV6-2 or TRBV6-3 and TRBJ2-7; TRBD2 might be the D (5 bases). The CDR3 spans 11 residues. Between the trimmed V and J ends, which lost 4 bases and 7 bases, there was a span of 8 bases. Germline V CDR1 and CDR2: MNHEY, SVGEGT.

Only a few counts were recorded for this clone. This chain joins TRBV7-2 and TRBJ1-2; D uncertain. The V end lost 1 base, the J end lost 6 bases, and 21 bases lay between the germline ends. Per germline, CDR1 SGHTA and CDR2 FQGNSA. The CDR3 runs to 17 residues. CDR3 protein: CASSLVGPLVVRDGYTF. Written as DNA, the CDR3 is TGTGCCAGCAGCTTAGTAGGCCCGTTGGTCGTGCGGGATGGCTACACCTTC.

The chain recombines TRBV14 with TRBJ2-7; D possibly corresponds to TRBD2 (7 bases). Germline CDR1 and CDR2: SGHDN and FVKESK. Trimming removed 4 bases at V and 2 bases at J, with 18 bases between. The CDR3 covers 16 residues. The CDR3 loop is CASSRWRGLVPYEQYF. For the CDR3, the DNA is TGTGCCAGCAGCCGCTGGCGGGGGCTCGTACCCTACGAGCAGTACTTC.

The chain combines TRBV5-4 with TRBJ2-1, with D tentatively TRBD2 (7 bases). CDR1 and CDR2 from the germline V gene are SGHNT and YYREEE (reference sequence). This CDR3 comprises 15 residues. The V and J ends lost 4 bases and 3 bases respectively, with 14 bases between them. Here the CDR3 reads CASSPRGGGYNEQFF. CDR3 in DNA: TGTGCCAGCAGCCCCCGGGGAGGGGGCTACAATGAGCAGTTCTTC.

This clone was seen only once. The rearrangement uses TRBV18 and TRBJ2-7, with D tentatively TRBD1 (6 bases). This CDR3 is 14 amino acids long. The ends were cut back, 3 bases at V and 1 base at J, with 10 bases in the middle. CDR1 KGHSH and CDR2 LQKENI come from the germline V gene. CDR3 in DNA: TGTGCCAGCTCACCTCCAGGGGTGTCCTACGAGCAGTACTTC. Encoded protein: CASSPPGVSYEQYF.

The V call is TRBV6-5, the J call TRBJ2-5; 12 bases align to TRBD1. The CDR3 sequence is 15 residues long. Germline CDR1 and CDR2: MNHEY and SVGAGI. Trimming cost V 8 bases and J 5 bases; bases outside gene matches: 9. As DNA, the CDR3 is TGTGCCAGCGCCTCTTGGGACAGGGGGCAGGAGACCCAGTACTTC. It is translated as CASASWDRGQETQYF.

CDR3: CASSFRTGGTEAFF. CDR3 nucleotide sequence: TGTGCCAGTAGTTTCCGGACAGGGGGGACTGAAGCTTTCTTT. V usage is TRBV19 and J usage is TRBJ1-1, with TRBD1 matching 10 bases. CDR3 length: 14 residues. The trim removed 5 bases at V and 5 bases at J, leaving 5 bases unmatched. CDR1 and CDR2 from the germline V gene are LNHDA and SQIVND (reference sequence).

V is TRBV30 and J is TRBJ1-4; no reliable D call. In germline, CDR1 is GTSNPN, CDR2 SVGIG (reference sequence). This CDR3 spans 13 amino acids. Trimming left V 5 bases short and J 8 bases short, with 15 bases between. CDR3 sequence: CAWAGSPGEKLFF. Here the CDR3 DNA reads TGTGCCTGGGCTGGATCCCCGGGAGAAAAACTGTTTTTT.

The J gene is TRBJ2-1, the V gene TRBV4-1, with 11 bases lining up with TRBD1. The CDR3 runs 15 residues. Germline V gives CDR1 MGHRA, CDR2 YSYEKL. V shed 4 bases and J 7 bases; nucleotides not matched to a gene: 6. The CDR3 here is CASSRGQGAGNEQFF. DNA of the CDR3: TGCGCCAGCAGCCGAGGACAGGGGGCGGGTAATGAGCAGTTCTTC.

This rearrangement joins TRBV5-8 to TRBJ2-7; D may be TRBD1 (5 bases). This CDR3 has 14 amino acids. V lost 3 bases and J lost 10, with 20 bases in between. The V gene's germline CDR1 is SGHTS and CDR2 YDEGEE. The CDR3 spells CASSSQALTDPQYF. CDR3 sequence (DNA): TGTGCCAGCAGCTCACAAGCCTTGACAGACCCCCAGTACTTC. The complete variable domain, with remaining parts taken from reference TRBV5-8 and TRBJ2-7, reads EAGVTQSPTHLIKTRGQQATLRCSPISGHTSVYWYQQALGLGLQFLLWYDEGEERNRGNFPPRFSGRQFPNYSSELNVNALELEDSALYLCASSSQALTDPQYFGPGTRLTVT.

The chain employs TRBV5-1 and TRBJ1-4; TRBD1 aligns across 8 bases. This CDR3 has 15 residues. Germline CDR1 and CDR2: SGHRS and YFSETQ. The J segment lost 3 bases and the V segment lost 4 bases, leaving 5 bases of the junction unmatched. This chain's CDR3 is CASSPQGAPNEKLFF. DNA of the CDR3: TGCGCCAGCAGCCCTCAGGGGGCACCTAATGAAAAACTGTTTTTT.

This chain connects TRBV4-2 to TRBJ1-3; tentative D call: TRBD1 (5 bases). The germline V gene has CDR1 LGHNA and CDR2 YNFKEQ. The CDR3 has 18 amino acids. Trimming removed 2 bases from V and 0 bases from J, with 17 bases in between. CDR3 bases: TGTGCCAGCAGCCAAAAATGGGGCGGCCAAACCTCTGGAAACACCATATATTTT. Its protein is CASSQKWGGQTSGNTIYF.

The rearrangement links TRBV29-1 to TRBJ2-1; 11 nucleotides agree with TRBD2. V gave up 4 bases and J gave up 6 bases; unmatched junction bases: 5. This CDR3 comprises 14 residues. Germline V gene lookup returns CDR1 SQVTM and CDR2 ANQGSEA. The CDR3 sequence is CSVVSGGAPNEQFF. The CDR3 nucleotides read TGCAGCGTTGTTAGCGGGGGGGCTCCCAATGAGCAGTTCTTC.

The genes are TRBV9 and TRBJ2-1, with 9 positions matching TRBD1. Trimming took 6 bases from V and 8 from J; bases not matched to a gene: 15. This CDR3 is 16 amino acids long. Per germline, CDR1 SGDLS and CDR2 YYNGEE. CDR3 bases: TGTGCCAGCACCACGTGGGATAGGACAGGGGATCATGAGCAGTTCTTC. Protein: CASTTWDRTGDHEQFF.

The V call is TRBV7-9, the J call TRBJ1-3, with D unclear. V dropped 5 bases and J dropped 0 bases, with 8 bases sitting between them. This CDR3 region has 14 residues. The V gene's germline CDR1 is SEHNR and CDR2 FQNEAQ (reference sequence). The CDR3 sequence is CASSDINSGNTIYF. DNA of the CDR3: TGTGCCAGCAGCGACATAAACTCTGGAAACACCATATATTTT.

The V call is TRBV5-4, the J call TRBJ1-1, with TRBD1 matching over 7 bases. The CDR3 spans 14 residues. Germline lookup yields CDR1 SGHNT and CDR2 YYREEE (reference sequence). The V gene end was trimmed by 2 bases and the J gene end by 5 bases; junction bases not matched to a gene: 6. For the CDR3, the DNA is TGTGCCAGCAGCTTTGTTGACAGGGAGACTGAAGCTTTCTTT. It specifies CASSFVDRETEAFF.

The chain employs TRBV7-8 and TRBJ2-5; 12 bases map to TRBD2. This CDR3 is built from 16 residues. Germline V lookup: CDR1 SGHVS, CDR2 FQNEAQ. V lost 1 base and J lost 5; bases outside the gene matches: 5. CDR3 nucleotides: TGTGCCAGCAGCTTAGGCAGACTAGCGGGAGTGGAGACCCAGTACTTC. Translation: CASSLGRLAGVETQYF.

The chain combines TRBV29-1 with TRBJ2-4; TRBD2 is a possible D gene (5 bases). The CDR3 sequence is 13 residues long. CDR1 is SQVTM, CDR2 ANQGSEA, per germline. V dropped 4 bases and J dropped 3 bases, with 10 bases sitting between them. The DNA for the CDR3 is TGCAGCGTTGCGGGCGGGCTCAAAAACATTCAGTACTTC. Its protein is CSVAGGLKNIQYF.

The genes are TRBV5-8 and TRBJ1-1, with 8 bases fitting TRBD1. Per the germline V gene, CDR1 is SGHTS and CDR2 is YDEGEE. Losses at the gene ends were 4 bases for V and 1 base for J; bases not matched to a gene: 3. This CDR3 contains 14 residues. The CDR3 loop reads CASSKGTGNTEAFF. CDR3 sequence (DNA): TGTGCCAGCAGCAAAGGGACAGGGAACACTGAAGCTTTCTTT.

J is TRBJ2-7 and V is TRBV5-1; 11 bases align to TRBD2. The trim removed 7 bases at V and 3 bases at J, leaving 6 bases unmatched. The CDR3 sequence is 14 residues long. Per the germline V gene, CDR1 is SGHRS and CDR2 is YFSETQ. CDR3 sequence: CASGEGLADYEQYF. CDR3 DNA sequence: TGCGCCAGCGGAGAGGGACTAGCGGACTACGAGCAGTACTTC. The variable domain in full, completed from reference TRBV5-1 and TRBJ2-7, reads KAGVTQTPRYLIKTRGQQVTLSCSPISGHRSVSWYQQTPGQGLQFLFEYFSETQRNKGNFPGRFSGRQFSNSRSEMNVSTLELGDSALYLCASGEGLADYEQYFGPGTRLTVT.

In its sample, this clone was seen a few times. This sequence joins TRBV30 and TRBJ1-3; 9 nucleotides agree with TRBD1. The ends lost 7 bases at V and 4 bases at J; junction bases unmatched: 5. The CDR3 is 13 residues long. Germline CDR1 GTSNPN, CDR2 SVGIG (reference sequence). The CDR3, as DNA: TGTGCCTCGGACAGGGGCATCGGAAACACCATATATTTT. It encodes CASDRGIGNTIYF.

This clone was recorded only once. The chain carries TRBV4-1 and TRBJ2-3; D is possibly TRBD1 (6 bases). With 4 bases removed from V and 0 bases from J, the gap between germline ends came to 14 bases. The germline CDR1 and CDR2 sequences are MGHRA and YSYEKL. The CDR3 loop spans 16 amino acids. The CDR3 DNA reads TGCGCCAGCAGCCGAGAGGACAGCCCGAGCACAGATACGCAGTATTTT. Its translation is CASSREDSPSTDTQYF.

In nucleotides, the CDR3 is TGTGCCAGCAGCCTACTGCTAGACTTCACCGGGGAGCTGTTTTTT. Its protein product is CASSLLLDFTGELFF. The rearrangement joins TRBV7-9 to TRBJ2-2; D unresolved. Trimming removed 5 bases at V and 4 bases at J, with 14 bases between. CDR1 and CDR2 from the germline V gene are SEHNR and FQNEAQ (reference sequence). The CDR3 is made up of 15 amino acids.